The sequence of this T cell receptor beta chain was determined in a study of tumor-infiltrating lymphocytes in primary liver carcinoma. Study context: Sequencing of the samples generated roughly 3.5 to 7.13 million productive TCRbeta reads, with similar yields across tissue types.

Only a few counts were recorded for this clonotype. Antigen: not known. Study results and limitations: Being bulk and unsorted, samples allowed no CD4+ and CD8+ repertoire comparison.

A primer matching the constant region was used to make TCR beta cDNA from around 550 ng of total RNA. Slightly modified ARM-PCR, run as three nested multiplex PCR rounds, produced the TCR beta libraries. The opening two PCR rounds, ten to eleven cycles each, paired TRBV1-TRBV30 forward primers with a C-beta reverse primer. TCRdb redid the calling of the multiplex PCR reads with MiXCR, one entry per CDR3 protein. The top ten hold approximately 70% of the sample, which has more than 150,000 distinct CDR3 sequences, about 60% seen once. Unsorted whole blood yielded blood RNA, and germline DNA was extracted as well. CDR3 length: 12 residues. Trimming removed 9 bases from V and 2 bases from J; junction bases left unmatched: 3.

This chain links TRBV12-3 or TRBV12-4 with TRBJ2-5; 7 positions agree with TRBD2. Sequenced sample: peripheral blood. The receptor's source is a man aged 40-49 years with primary liver carcinoma and hepatitis B virus infection. The CDR3 spells CASQREQETQYF. In nucleotides, the CDR3 is TGTGCCAGTCAGCGGGAACAAGAGACCCAGTACTTC.